The table lists the clone carrying this TCR beta chain with a count of one. Its specificity is not known. The sample originates from a study of early stage breast cancer tumors. Findings of the study overall: Compared with adjacent normal breast tissue, tumors showed 2 to 3-fold greater T cell density and higher clonality. Blood repertoires resembled normal breast more than tumor. Most shared enriched TCRB sequences were commonly generated ones.

Trimming pared 1 base from V and 4 bases from J, leaving 10 bases between. Germline V gives CDR1 SGHVS, CDR2 FQNEAQ. This CDR3 has 15 residues. Assay: immunoSEQ multiplex PCR; the TCRdb copy retains only in-frame clones and omits some. The repertoire consists of about 51,000 clones, with just under 80% occurring once and the leading ten covering 3% to 4%. This clonotype was sampled from a person aged 40-50 years with breast cancer. The chain combines TRBV7-8 with TRBJ2-2, with a weak D call TRBD2 (6 bases). Sequencing was carried out using blood. CDR3: CASSLVSGSTGELFF. The DNA for the CDR3 is TGTGCCAGCAGCTTAGTTAGCGGCTCCACCGGGGAGCTGTTTTTT.